These 14 T cell receptor beta chains were sequenced from one sample in a study of blood T cell repertoires in COVID-19. The assay was immunoSEQ multiplex PCR, and TCRdb's table has in-frame clones only and misses some. The table records about 300,000 clones, around 88% of them present only once. Sequences were obtained from peripheral blood. These receptors came from a woman aged 45-60 years with acute or convalescent COVID-19.

The CDR3 DNA sequence: TGTGCCAGCAGTTTATATGCTAGCGGGGAGACCCAGTACTTC. It yields the protein CASSLYASGETQYF. The chain has TRBV27 and TRBJ2-5, with TRBD2 identical over 8 bases. Germline loops: CDR1 MNHEY, CDR2 SMNVEV (reference sequence). The trim removed 1 base at V and 5 bases at J, leaving 3 bases unmatched. CDR3 length equals 14 residues.

As regards this clone: The junction shows a germline mismatch at one end, possibly a read error. This chain uses TRBV7-3 with TRBJ2-3; 9 bases match TRBD2. Germline lookup yields CDR1 SGHTA and CDR2 FQGTGA. The CDR3 covers 14 residues. CDR3 sequence reads: CASSLSGRTDTQYF. Written as DNA, the CDR3 is TGTGCCAGCAGTTTAAGCGGGAGGACTGATACGCAGTATTTT.

This chain links TRBV6-5 with TRBJ2-7, with TRBD1 matching over 12 bases. This CDR3 comprises 15 residues. Germline CDR1 MNHEY, CDR2 SVGAGI. As DNA, the CDR3 is TGTGCTTCACCGAGGGGACAGGGGGCGTCCTACGAGCAGTACTTC. Translating it yields CASPRGQGASYEQYF.

This clone has more than one count but fewer than ten. The chain carries TRBV18 and TRBJ1-1; maybe TRBD1 (6 bases). The CDR3 has 13 amino acids. Germline-derived CDR1 and CDR2 are KGHSH and LQKENI. V shed 5 bases and J shed 5 bases, with 12 bases lying between them. This chain's CDR3 is CASSIDRRTEAFF. The CDR3 DNA follows: TGTGCCAGCTCAATCGACAGGAGGACTGAAGCTTTCTTT.

This sequence joins TRBV7-9 and TRBJ2-5; D is uncertain. CDR3 length: 11 residues. The germline CDR1 and CDR2 sequences are SEHNR and FQNEAQ (reference sequence). Trimming shortened V by 6 bases and J by 5 bases, and 7 bases separated the two germline ends. The CDR3 DNA reads TGTGCCAGCAGTCCCTTCGAGACCCAGTACTTC. Amino acid sequence: CASSPFETQYF. The whole variable domain, remainder taken from reference TRBV7-9 and TRBJ2-5, is DTGVSQNPRHKITKRGQNVTFRCDPISEHNRLYWYRQTLGQGPEFLTYFQNEAQLEKSRLLSDRFSAERPKGSFSTLEIQRTEQGDSAMYLCASSPFETQYFGPGTRLLVL.

The CDR3 DNA reads TGTGCCAGCAGTTCGGGACTAGCGGCTAGCACAGATACGCAGTATTTT. Its protein is CASSSGLAASTDTQYF. The V gene is TRBV27, the J gene TRBJ2-3, with 11 nucleotides matching TRBD2. In germline, CDR1 is MNHEY, CDR2 SMNVEV (reference sequence). The CDR3 is 16 residues long. V trimming: 4 bases; J trimming: 0 bases; junction bases outside the gene matches: 3.

The gene calls are TRBV27 and TRBJ1-2, with 9 bases fitting TRBD1. The CDR3 has 16 amino acids. Trimming at V came to 0 bases and at J to 6 bases, leaving 8 bases not matched to a gene. The germline V gene encodes CDR1 MNHEY and CDR2 SMNVEV (reference sequence). The CDR3 reads CASSLSWTGERDGYTF. CDR3 nucleotide sequence: TGTGCCAGCAGTTTATCGTGGACAGGGGAAAGGGATGGCTACACCTTC.

The genes are TRBV6-6 and TRBJ2-7, with TRBD2 matching over 9 bases. CDR3 length: 14 residues. Germline CDR1 and CDR2: MNHNY and SVGAGI (reference sequence). V shed 4 bases and J 3 bases; nucleotides not matched to a gene: 4. The CDR3 here is CASSSPTSGYEQYF. For the CDR3, the DNA is TGTGCCAGCAGTTCTCCGACTAGCGGCTACGAGCAGTACTTC.

The chain recombines TRBV11-3 with TRBJ2-6; 10 nucleotides line up with TRBD1. The length of the CDR3 is 17 residues. V shed 5 bases and J 3 bases; nucleotides not matched to a gene: 7. The germline V gene encodes CDR1 SGHNT and CDR2 YENEEA. CDR3 amino acids: CASSVPGQGNGANVLTF. CDR3 in DNA: TGTGCCAGCAGCGTCCCGGGACAGGGGAATGGGGCCAACGTCCTGACTTTC.

This chain uses TRBV27 with TRBJ2-1, with a weak D call TRBD2 (6 bases). With 6 bases removed from V and 6 bases from J, the gap between germline ends came to 12 bases. Germline CDR1 MNHEY, CDR2 SMNVEV (reference sequence). CDR3 length: 13 residues. The DNA for the CDR3 is TGTGCCAGCAGCGGGACTTTTCGCAATGAGCAGTTCTTC. Translating it yields CASSGTFRNEQFF.

The chain carries TRBV28 and TRBJ2-4; no definite D call. Per germline, CDR1 MDHEN and CDR2 SYDVKM. This CDR3 contains 14 residues. With 7 bases removed from V and 0 bases from J, the gap between germline ends came to 10 bases. The CDR3 here is CASNSGLAKNIQYF. The CDR3 nucleotides are TGTGCCAGCAACTCTGGGCTAGCCAAAAACATTCAGTACTTC.

The rearrangement joins TRBV19 to TRBJ2-2; the D gene is possibly TRBD2 (6 bases). The CDR3 spans 15 residues. The ends were cut back, 3 bases at V and 6 bases at J, with 14 bases in the middle. Per germline, CDR1 LNHDA and CDR2 SQIVND (reference sequence). The CDR3: CASSIISAGPGELFF. CDR3 in DNA: TGTGCCAGTAGTATTATTTCGGCGGGACCCGGGGAGCTGTTTTTT.

The chain uses TRBV29-1 and TRBJ2-3, with D possibly TRBD2 on 5 matching bases. The CDR3 is 14 amino acids. In germline, CDR1 is SQVTM, CDR2 ANQGSEA. V dropped 4 bases and J dropped 7 bases, with 18 bases sitting between them. The CDR3 nucleotides are TGCAGCGTTGTGGGTGGCGCGAGGGTAAATACGCAGTATTTT. Its protein product is CSVVGGARVNTQYF.

The rearrangement links TRBV6-4 to TRBJ2-7, with D perhaps matching TRBD1 (6 bases). Trimming removed 9 bases at V and 5 bases at J, with 17 bases between. Germline loops: CDR1 MRHNA, CDR2 SNTAGT. This CDR3 has 13 amino acids. The CDR3 sequence is CARPHRTDHEQYF. The CDR3, as DNA: TGTGCCAGACCTCACCGGACAGACCACGAGCAGTACTTC.